The source of this TCR beta chain is a study of early T cells in non-severe SARS-CoV-2 infection. Study summary: The chains were unpaired, and the sequenced material was bulk RNA from unsorted whole blood.

Study-wide results and caveats: In VDJdb matching, anti-spike CD8 responses were favored while private and CD4 specificities went missing.

This clonotype was observed at least ten times. Its antigen is unidentified. Unique molecular identifiers (one per individual cDNA molecule) were attached. MiXCR was run by TCRdb on the 5' RACE reads, yielding one entry per CDR3 protein. The sample carries about 80,000 distinct CDR3 sequences, about 11% recorded once. CDR3 size: 15 residues. Germline CDR1 is MNHEY and CDR2 is SVGEGT. J lost 6 bases, V lost 6 bases, and 6 bases had no gene match. The TCR originated in an adult who was a healthcare worker with PCR-confirmed SARS-CoV-2 infection or an uninfected control (not recorded which). The rearrangement uses TRBV6-2 or TRBV6-3 and TRBJ2-1; 12 nucleotides match TRBD2. Material for sequencing was whole blood. CDR3 sequence: CASRIRLAGVNEQFF. The CDR3 nucleotides are TGTGCCAGCAGGATAAGACTAGCGGGGGTCAATGAGCAGTTCTTC.